The rows below give T cell receptor beta chains drawn from one sample of a study of Ad26.COV2.S vaccination and SARS-CoV-2 variants. Libraries were prepared by immunoSEQ multiplex PCR; TCRdb keeps only in-frame clonotypes and omits some of them. The repertoire includes approximately 300,000 clones, 85% to 90% of them detected once, and 1.9% sits in the top ten. The sample here was peripheral blood, taken in a trial of Ad26.COV2.S vaccine versus placebo. The receptors stem from a person aged 18-65 years who received the Ad26.COV2.S COVID-19 vaccine or a placebo. CDR3s include the opening cysteine and the closing phenylalanine or tryptophan. A D gene is named only where the DNA matches it firmly. Size is stated for part of the rows, as once, few or many counts, or as a class when the clone is expanded.

CDR3 DNA | CDR3 protein | V gene | D gene | clone size | J gene
TGCGCCAGCAGCCAAGGATCATCGGACGTCGTAAGGGCTTTCTTT | CASSQGSSDVVRAFF | TRBV4-1 | - | - | TRBJ1-1
TGTGCCAGTAGTATTCCGCAGGGGTTGAGGATCTATGGCTACACCTTC | CASSIPQGLRIYGYTF | TRBV19 | - | - | TRBJ1-2
TGCGCCAGCAGCCAAGATGAAAGGGCTAATGAAAAACTGTTTTTT | CASSQDERANEKLFF | TRBV4-1 | - | - | TRBJ1-4
TGTGCCAGCAGTTACGGACATAATGAAAAACTGTTTTTT | CASSYGHNEKLFF | TRBV6-5 | - | - | TRBJ1-4
TGTGCCAGCAGCTTACTGCCCATCGGCACTGAAGCTTTCTTT | CASSLLPIGTEAFF | TRBV7-9 | - | few | TRBJ1-1
TGTGCCAGCAGTTACCCTCCAGGGCCCCCCGAGACCCAGTACTTC | CASSYPPGPPETQYF | TRBV6-5 | - | - | TRBJ2-5
TGTGCCAGCCAGGGGAATCAGCCCCAGCATTTT | CASQGNQPQHF | TRBV19 | - | - | TRBJ1-5
TGTGCCAGCAGCGCTCGACAGGGGGATAGTTCACCCCTCCACTTT | CASSARQGDSSPLHF | TRBV6-4 | TRBD1 | - | TRBJ1-6
TGTGCCTGGAGGGGGGAAGAAAAACTGTTTTTT | CAWRGEEKLFF | TRBV30 | - | - | TRBJ1-4
TGTGCCAGCAGGGATAATTCACCCCTCCACTTT | CASRDNSPLHF | TRBV6-5 | - | - | TRBJ1-6
TGCGCCAGCAGGACAGGGAACTATGGCTACACCTTC | CASRTGNYGYTF | TRBV4-1 | TRBD1 | - | TRBJ1-2
TGTGCCAGTAGGATTGGACAGGGTTTGATCGGCAATCAGCCCCAGCATTTT | CASRIGQGLIGNQPQHF | TRBV19 | TRBD1 | - | TRBJ1-5
TGTGCCAGCAGCTTGCTACGCGTCTCGAACACCGGGGAGCTGTTTTTT | CASSLLRVSNTGELFF | TRBV7-2 | - | once | TRBJ2-2
TGTGCCAGCAGCTTCGGTCCTGGCAGGGATCAGCCCCAGCATTTT | CASSFGPGRDQPQHF | TRBV7-2 | - | - | TRBJ1-5
TGTGCCAGCACTCCCCGGAGGGCCACCTCTGGGGCCAACGTCCTGACTTTC | CASTPRRATSGANVLTF | TRBV7-2 | - | - | TRBJ2-6
TGTGCCAGCAGCTTCGGGAGCCGGAACGAGCAGTACTTC | CASSFGSRNEQYF | TRBV5-4 | - | - | TRBJ2-7
TGTGCCAGTAGTATAGGTGGGACTAGCGGGGTATACAATGAGCAGTTCTTC | CASSIGGTSGVYNEQFF | TRBV19 | TRBD2 | - | TRBJ2-1
TGTGCCAGCAGGCCGACAGGGGGAAGCACAGATACGCAGTATTTT | CASRPTGGSTDTQYF | TRBV6-5 | TRBD1 | - | TRBJ2-3
TGTGCCAGCAGCTTTCACTTAACAGGACAACAAGAGACCCAGTACTTC | CASSFHLTGQQETQYF | TRBV7-9 | - | - | TRBJ2-5
TGTGCCAGCAGCTTAGAATGGGGACAGGGGGCGCGAGCTGGGGCCAACGTCCTGACTTTC | CASSLEWGQGARAGANVLTF | TRBV11-2 | TRBD1 | - | TRBJ2-6
TGTGCCAGCAGCCCATACAGGACGGGGCCGGCTGAAAAACTGTTTTTT | CASSPYRTGPAEKLFF | TRBV3-1/TRBV3-2 | - | - | TRBJ1-4
TGTGCCAGCAGCTTGAAGTCGGGCGGGGGAGAGACCCAGTACTTC | CASSLKSGGGETQYF | TRBV5-4 | TRBD2 | - | TRBJ2-5
TGTGCCAGCAGCTTGGGGGCCGCCCGACACAATGAGCAGTTCTTC | CASSLGAARHNEQFF | TRBV5-6 | - | once | TRBJ2-1
TGTGCCAGCTCACCACCGGGCGAAACCGGAAACACCATATATTTT | CASSPPGETGNTIYF | TRBV18 | - | - | TRBJ1-3
TGTGCCAGCAGCTTAGGCGGGGGGCGAGAGACCCAGTACTTC | CASSLGGGRETQYF | TRBV7-2 | TRBD2 | - | TRBJ2-5
TGTGCCAGCAGGCGAGACGGGACCTCCTACGAGCAGTACTTC | CASRRDGTSYEQYF | TRBV6-5 | - | - | TRBJ2-7
TGTGCCAGCAGCTTAGCGGGGGGGTCTAGCTCCTACAATGAGCAGTTCTTC | CASSLAGGSSSYNEQFF | TRBV7-2 | TRBD2 | - | TRBJ2-1
TGCAGTGCTAGTGTGCGGGGGGGCTCCGGCACAGATACGCAGTATTTT | CSASVRGGSGTDTQYF | TRBV20-1 | TRBD2 | - | TRBJ2-3